Each of the 21 T cell receptor beta chains below was sequenced from the same sample in a study of blood T cells in healthy people across ages. Primers used in a second PCR of about 6 to 11 cycles were a sample-barcoded 5' primer and a J-beta primer mix. From the 5' RACE reads, TCRdb called clonotypes with MiXCR, one entry per CDR3 protein. The sample has some 640,000 distinct CDR3 sequences, 25% to 35% seen once; the top ten hold 15% to 18%. Sequenced sample: blood. These receptors were obtained from a woman older than 75 in good health.

The CDR3 DNA follows: TGTGCCAGCAGCTCAACAGGGGGAAACAAAAGAGATACGCAGTATTTT. Protein product: CASSSTGGNKRDTQYF. The chain couples TRBV28 to TRBJ2-3; 8 bases are a match to TRBD1. The CDR3 has 16 residues. CDR1 is MDHEN and CDR2 is SYDVKM in the germline V gene. V gave up 6 bases and J gave up 5 bases; unmatched junction bases: 13. Variable domain in full (rest from reference TRBV28 and TRBJ2-3): DVKVTQSSRYLVKRTGEKVFLECVQDMDHENMFWYRQDPGLGLRLIYFSYDVKMKEKGDIPEGYSVSREKKERFSLILESASTNQTSMYLCASSSTGGNKRDTQYFGPGTRLTVL.

Remarks on this clonotype: A much bigger clone sits one base away, suggesting this may be a read error. CDR3 loop: CASRAQRGAYEQYF. DNA for the CDR3: TGTGCCAGCAGGGCGCAGCGGGGGGCCTACGAGCAGTACTTC. V is TRBV2 and J is TRBJ2-7; 9 nucleotides line up with TRBD2. With V trimmed by 6 bases and J by 2 bases, 5 bases remained unmatched. The germline V gene encodes CDR1 SNHLY and CDR2 FYNNEI. CDR3 length: 14 residues.

This clonotype was counted at least ten times. The chain is built from TRBV5-5 and TRBJ1-2; the D gene is possibly TRBD1 (6 bases). The CDR3 sequence is 16 residues long. CDR1 and CDR2 (germline): SGHKS, YYEKEE (reference sequence). The V gene lost 0 bases and the J gene lost 4 bases, with 16 bases spanning the gap. CDR3 sequence: CASSLGTVSSTYGYTF. DNA for the CDR3: TGTGCCAGCAGCTTGGGGACAGTCTCTAGTACCTATGGCTACACCTTC. Full variable domain (outside the CDR3, taken from reference TRBV5-5 and TRBJ1-2): DAGVTQSPTHLIKTRGQQVTLRCSPISGHKSVSWYQQVLGQGPQFIFQYYEKEERGRGNFPDRFSARQFPNYSSELNVNALLLGDSALYLCASSLGTVSSTYGYTFGSGTRLTVV.

There are many counts of this clonotype. This chain connects TRBV12-3 or TRBV12-4 to TRBJ2-7; D remains unclear. V was pared by 4 bases and J by 6 bases, with 22 bases between. The length of the CDR3 is 16 residues. This CDR3 reads CASSSSVDITAFEQYF. CDR3 bases: TGTGCCAGCAGTTCGTCCGTTGACATAACCGCCTTCGAGCAGTACTTC.

In the case of this clonotype: A much bigger clone sits one base away, suggesting this may be a read error. J is TRBJ2-1 and V is TRBV6-1, with TRBD1 matching over 9 bases. Germline V CDR1 and CDR2: MNHNS, SASEGT. The CDR3 contains 13 residues. Unmatched junction bases numbered 11, after V lost 10 bases and J lost 10 bases. CDR3 in amino acids: CANNDRGNREQFF. Written as DNA, the CDR3 is TGTGCCAACAACGACAGGGGGAATCGGGAGCAGTTCTTC.

The CDR3 nucleotides read TGCAGTGCTAGAGGAGGACTAGCGGGGGCGTCGAACACCGGGGAGCTGTTTTTT. Translated: CSARGGLAGASNTGELFF. The gene calls are TRBV20-1 and TRBJ2-2, with 13 positions matching TRBD2. CDR1 is DFQATT and CDR2 is SNEGSKA in the germline V gene (reference sequence). This CDR3 has 18 amino acids. V was clipped by 1 base and J by 0 bases; unmatched bases: 5.

This rearrangement joins TRBV5-1 to TRBJ2-2; maybe TRBD2 (6 bases). In germline, CDR1 is SGHRS, CDR2 YFSETQ. This CDR3 has 15 residues. The ends were cut back, 3 bases at V and 0 bases at J, with 9 bases in the middle. The CDR3 DNA sequence: TGCGCCAGCAGCTCCCGGACTACGAACACCGGGGAGCTGTTTTTT. Protein sequence: CASSSRTTNTGELFF. The whole variable domain, filled in from reference TRBV5-1 and TRBJ2-2, reads KAGVTQTPRYLIKTRGQQVTLSCSPISGHRSVSWYQQTPGQGLQFLFEYFSETQRNKGNFPGRFSGRQFSNSRSEMNVSTLELGDSALYLCASSSRTTNTGELFFGEGSRLTVL.

This clonotype was found a few times. The J gene is TRBJ1-2, the V gene TRBV30; the match to TRBD1 covers 10 bases. CDR3 size: 15 residues. In germline, CDR1 is GTSNPN, CDR2 SVGIG (reference sequence). The V segment lost 3 bases and the J segment 3 bases; nucleotides outside the gene matches: 7. The CDR3 here is CAWRVIGQGDYGYTF. The CDR3 region has the DNA TGTGCCTGGAGAGTAATAGGACAGGGGGACTATGGCTACACCTTC.

This clonotype was detected a few times. J is TRBJ2-1 and V is TRBV2; D uncertain. From germline, CDR1 is SNHLY and CDR2 FYNNEI. The V and J ends lost 8 bases and 7 bases respectively, with 12 bases between them. This CDR3 contains 12 residues. CDR3 DNA sequence: TGTGCCAGCGAATTACAGAGGAATGAGCAGTTCTTC. Protein sequence: CASELQRNEQFF.

This clonotype was picked up many times. The rearrangement joins TRBV6-1 to TRBJ1-2; D is unclear. The CDR3 loop spans 11 amino acids. CDR1 MNHNS and CDR2 SASEGT come from the germline V gene. The ends were cut back, 6 bases at V and 9 bases at J, with 11 bases in the middle. Here the CDR3 reads CASRKDRRYTF. Here the CDR3 DNA reads TGTGCCAGCAGGAAGGATCGCCGCTACACCTTC.

Many counts were recorded for this clonotype. The chain carries TRBV20-1 and TRBJ2-4; TRBD1 might be the D (5 bases). This CDR3 is 16 amino acids long. Between the trimmed V and J ends, which lost 1 base and 1 base, there was a span of 14 bases. Germline lookup yields CDR1 DFQATT and CDR2 SNEGSKA (reference sequence). The CDR3 is CSARVQGQFAKNIQYF. CDR3 sequence (DNA): TGCAGTGCTAGAGTCCAGGGTCAATTTGCCAAAAACATTCAGTACTTC.

This clonotype came up a few times. An end of the junction differs from the germline gene, which may be a read error. DNA of the CDR3: TGTGCCGGCAGCCTTGAAGGGAAAAGCACAGATACGCAGTATTTT. Protein: CAGSLEGKSTDTQYF. J is TRBJ2-3 and V is TRBV5-5; no firm D call. The germline gives CDR1 SGHKS, CDR2 YYEKEE (reference sequence). CDR3 size: 15 residues.

The sample holds one count of this clonotype. The rearrangement uses TRBV7-2 and TRBJ1-2, with D perhaps matching TRBD1 (6 bases). Germline V gene data show CDR1 as SGHTA and CDR2 as FQGNSA. This CDR3 contains 15 residues. V was pared by 5 bases and J by 0 bases, with 13 bases between. This CDR3 reads CASSRWTESNYGYTF. For the CDR3, the DNA is TGTGCCAGCAGCCGCTGGACAGAATCTAACTATGGCTACACCTTC.

This clonotype has a count of ten or more. This chain uses TRBV7-9 with TRBJ2-7; 9 nucleotides align to TRBD2. Trimming took 2 bases from V and 3 from J; bases not matched to a gene: 5. The CDR3 contains 15 residues. Germline V gene data show CDR1 as SEHNR and CDR2 as FQNEAQ (reference sequence). In nucleotides, the CDR3 is TGTGCCAGCAGCTTAAGCGGGGGGACGAACTACGAGCAGTACTTC. It translates to CASSLSGGTNYEQYF. The variable domain in full, completed from reference TRBV7-9 and TRBJ2-7, reads DTGVSQNPRHKITKRGQNVTFRCDPISEHNRLYWYRQTLGQGPEFLTYFQNEAQLEKSRLLSDRFSAERPKGSFSTLEIQRTEQGDSAMYLCASSLSGGTNYEQYFGPGTRLTVT.

With respect to this clonotype: A read error may produce the germline difference seen at one junction end. V usage is TRBV18 and J usage is TRBJ2-1; TRBD2 agrees at 9 bases. This CDR3 has 16 amino acids. Germline assignment: CDR1 KGHSH and CDR2 LQKENI. The CDR3 reads CASPPARGGVNNEQFF. For the CDR3, the DNA is TGTGCCAGCCCACCAGCTCGCGGGGGGGTGAACAATGAGCAGTTCTTC.

This sequence joins TRBV11-1 and TRBJ1-5, with 8 positions matching TRBD1. After removal of 5 bases from V and 3 bases from J, the junction contained 15 bases not matched to a gene. The CDR3 runs 18 residues. Germline V lookup: CDR1 SGHAT, CDR2 FQDESV (reference sequence). The CDR3 reads CASSPGAGGEVYNQPQHF. The CDR3 nucleotides are TGTGCCAGCAGCCCCGGGGCAGGGGGCGAGGTTTACAATCAGCCCCAGCATTTT.

The chain uses TRBV20-1 and TRBJ1-2, with D uncertain. The V gene's germline CDR1 is DFQATT and CDR2 SNEGSKA (reference sequence). The germline V and J ends were trimmed by 3 bases and 4 bases, with 9 bases remaining between them. The CDR3 length is 12 residues. In nucleotides, the CDR3 is TGCAGTGCTAGCGGGGAAGGCTATGGCTACACCTTC. Its protein is CSASGEGYGYTF.

In regard to this clonotype: Possible read error: a much larger clone is one base away. The chain couples TRBV2 to TRBJ2-1; TRBD1 is a possible D gene (6 bases). This CDR3 contains 14 residues. Germline CDR1 reads SNHLY; CDR2 reads FYNNEI. CDR3 loop: CTRARDNKLGEQFF. The CDR3 DNA reads as TGTACCAGAGCTCGGGACAACAAACTGGGTGAGCAGTTCTTC.

This clonotype came up a few times. The chain couples TRBV7-8 to TRBJ2-4; TRBD1 matches 8 bases. Trimming cost V 5 bases and J 0 bases; bases outside gene matches: 6. The CDR3 extends over 16 amino acids. From germline, CDR1 is SGHVS and CDR2 FQNEAQ. CDR3 protein: CASSTGQGGAKNIQYF. The CDR3 DNA reads as TGTGCCAGCAGCACCGGACAGGGAGGAGCCAAAAACATTCAGTACTTC.

This clonotype was detected a few times. The chain recombines TRBV20-1 with TRBJ1-6; D might be TRBD1 (5 bases). The CDR3 loop spans 12 amino acids. The ends were cut back, 1 base at V and 9 bases at J, with 7 bases in the middle. Germline V gene lookup returns CDR1 DFQATT and CDR2 SNEGSKA (reference sequence). The CDR3 loop reads CSARVGGSPLHF. In nucleotides, the CDR3 is TGCAGTGCTAGAGTGGGGGGTTCACCCCTCCACTTT.

This clonotype was observed at least ten times. The chain couples TRBV10-3 to TRBJ1-1; a weak D match, TRBD1 (6 bases). The germline V gene encodes CDR1 ENHRY and CDR2 SYGVKD. V shed 6 bases and J shed 4 bases, with 15 bases lying between them. This CDR3 is built from 14 residues. The CDR3 coding sequence is TGTGCCATCAGCTCAGGGGCCGGGAGCACTGAAGCTTTCTTT. Protein sequence: CAISSGAGSTEAFF.